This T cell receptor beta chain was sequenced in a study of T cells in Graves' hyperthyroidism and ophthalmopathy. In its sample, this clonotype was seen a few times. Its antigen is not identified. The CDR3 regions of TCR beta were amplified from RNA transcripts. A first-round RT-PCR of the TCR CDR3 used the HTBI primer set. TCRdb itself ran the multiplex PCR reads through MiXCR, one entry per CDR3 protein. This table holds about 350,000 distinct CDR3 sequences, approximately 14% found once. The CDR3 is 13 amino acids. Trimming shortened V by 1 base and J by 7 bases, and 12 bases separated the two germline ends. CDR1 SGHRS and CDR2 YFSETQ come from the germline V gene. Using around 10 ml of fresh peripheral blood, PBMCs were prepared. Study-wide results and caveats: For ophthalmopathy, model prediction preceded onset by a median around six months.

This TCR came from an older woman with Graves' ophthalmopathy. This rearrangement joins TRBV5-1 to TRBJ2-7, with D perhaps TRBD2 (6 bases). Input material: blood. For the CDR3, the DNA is TGCGCCAGCAGCTTGCGAGGGGCGGGGGAGCAGTACTTC. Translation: CASSLRGAGEQYF.